This paragraph reports one T cell receptor (beta chain). Its specificity is not known. The entry originates in a study of cytomegalovirus exposure and HLA in healthy donors. The CDR3 consists of 16 residues. V lost 0 bases and J lost 1, with 13 bases in between. Germline CDR1 reads SGHRS; CDR2 reads YFSETQ. General study results and limits: Later analysis showed TCR association rates varying by HLA locus, highest for DRB1 and lowest for HLA-C. Immune exposure was documented only through CMV serostatus.

Vbeta (60) and Jbeta (13) primers were used in the PCR. Some clones are missing from TCRdb's copy, which holds only in-frame ones; the method was immunoSEQ multiplex PCR. Here the sample table reports about 140,000 clones. The chain employs TRBV5-1 and TRBJ1-1; possible D gene TRBD1, 6 bases. The clonotype originates from a woman between 18 and 30 years old in good health and CMV-seronegative. Source material: PBMCs. The CDR3 is CASSLARQGRNTEAFF. The CDR3 DNA reads as TGCGCCAGCAGCTTGGCTAGGCAGGGGCGGAACACTGAAGCTTTCTTT. The whole variable domain, filled in from reference TRBV5-1 and TRBJ1-1, reads KAGVTQTPRYLIKTRGQQVTLSCSPISGHRSVSWYQQTPGQGLQFLFEYFSETQRNKGNFPGRFSGRQFSNSRSEMNVSTLELGDSALYLCASSLARQGRNTEAFFGQGTRLTVV.